A selection of T cell receptor beta chains follows, all from one sample in a study of STAT5B mutations in CD4+ large granular lymphocyte leukemia. Repertoires were generated with immunoSEQ multiplex PCR, while TCRdb's copy carries only in-frame clones and drops some. The table shows approximately 30,000 clones, with roughly 89% occurring only once. Sequences were obtained from CD4+ T cells from blood buffy coats. Source of these receptors: a human donor in good health. Each CDR3 is given with its conserved first and last residue. A D gene is named only where the DNA matches it firmly. The size field is filled for only some rows; it gives once, few, many or a size class.

clone_size d_call j_call v_call cdr3_aa cdr3_nt
few . TRBJ1-5 TRBV27 CASRSGELWQPQHF TGTGCCAGCAGATCAGGGGAGCTGTGGCAGCCCCAGCATTTT
. . TRBJ2-3 TRBV6-4 CASSKRITSTDTQYF TGTGCCAGCAGTAAAAGAATAACTAGCACAGATACGCAGTATTTT
. . TRBJ2-1 TRBV7-9 CASSPFHMYGYNEQFF TGTGCCAGCAGCCCTTTTCACATGTACGGCTACAATGAGCAGTTCTTC
. TRBD2 TRBJ2-4 TRBV7-2 CASSPGALAGQYF TGTGCCAGCAGCCCCGGGGCTCTAGCGGGACAGTACTTC
. TRBD2 TRBJ2-1 TRBV29-1 CSVRGTSYNEQFF TGCAGCGTTAGAGGGACTAGTTATAATGAGCAGTTCTTC
. . TRBJ2-3 TRBV7-9 CASSFDNLQSDTQYF TGTGCCAGCAGCTTTGACAACCTCCAGTCAGATACGCAGTATTTT
once . TRBJ1-5 TRBV5-8 CASSLRAFGNQPQHF TGTGCCAGCAGCTTGAGGGCATTCGGCAATCAGCCCCAGCATTTT
. . TRBJ1-2 TRBV10-1 CASKAGNYGYTF TGCGCCAGCAAGGCAGGAAACTATGGCTACACCTTC
. . TRBJ2-5 TRBV20-1 CSPGRETQYF TGCAGTCCCGGGCGGGAGACCCAGTACTTC
. . TRBJ2-1 TRBV5-4 CASSLPGRSSYNEQFF TGTGCCAGCAGCTTACCGGGCCGAAGCTCCTACAATGAGCAGTTCTTC
once . TRBJ2-7 TRBV5-6 CASSIRGLFNEEQYF TGTGCCAGCAGCATTAGGGGGTTATTCAACGAAGAGCAGTACTTC
. . TRBJ1-1 TRBV7-7 CASSSRQGTEAFF TGTGCCAGCAGCTCCCGCCAGGGGACTGAAGCTTTCTTT
. . TRBJ1-4 TRBV6-1 CASSSLRATNEKLFF TGTGCCAGCAGCTCCCTCAGGGCAACTAATGAAAAACTGTTTTTT
. . TRBJ2-2 TRBV11-2 CASSLDGSGELFF TGTGCCAGCAGCTTAGATGGGTCCGGGGAGCTGTTTTTT
. . TRBJ1-1 TRBV4-1 CASSQESTGRTEAFF TGCGCCAGCAGCCAAGAATCAACAGGGAGAACTGAAGCTTTCTTT
. . TRBJ1-2 TRBV19 CASSGAGRDGYGYTF TGTGCCAGTAGTGGCGCCGGACGGGATGGGTATGGCTACACCTTC
few . TRBJ1-4 TRBV27 CASRSRDTEKLFF TGTGCCAGCAGGTCCCGGGACACTGAAAAACTGTTTTTT
once . TRBJ2-2 TRBV11-1 CASSFPSQGRGTGELFF TGTGCCAGCAGCTTTCCTTCTCAGGGTCGAGGGACCGGGGAGCTGTTTTTT
. . TRBJ1-1 TRBV10-1 CASSDASRGEAFF TGCGCCAGCAGTGACGCATCCCGGGGCGAAGCTTTCTTT
. TRBD2 TRBJ2-1 TRBV2 CAMGLAGAGEQFF TGTGCCATGGGACTAGCGGGAGCTGGTGAGCAGTTCTTC
few . TRBJ2-1 TRBV18 CASSPLISGDNEQFF TGTGCCAGCTCACCACTCATTAGCGGAGACAATGAGCAGTTCTTC
. . TRBJ1-3 TRBV10-3 CAISDRRDSGNTIYF TGTGCCATCAGTGACCGCAGGGACTCTGGAAACACCATATATTTT
. . TRBJ2-3 TRBV7-2 CASSLPSLDTQYF TGTGCCAGCAGCTTACCGTCCCTCGATACGCAGTATTTT
. . TRBJ1-1 TRBV2 CASRMNTEAFF TGTGCCAGCAGAATGAACACTGAAGCTTTCTTT
. . TRBJ2-5 TRBV28 CASSSWAEWSEETQYF TGTGCCAGCAGTTCTTGGGCGGAATGGTCGGAGGAGACCCAGTACTTC
. . TRBJ2-3 TRBV2 CASSGRLGGDTQYF TGTGCCAGCAGCGGGCGGTTGGGTGGGGATACGCAGTATTTT
. . TRBJ1-2 TRBV19 CASSIRGASYGYTF TGTGCCAGTAGTATTAGAGGGGCGAGCTATGGCTACACCTTC
. . TRBJ1-5 TRBV19 CASSIPQAGNQPQHF TGTGCCAGTAGTATTCCCCAGGCTGGCAATCAGCCCCAGCATTTT
. TRBD2 TRBJ2-6 TRBV6-4 CASSEAGSGANVLTF TGTGCCAGCAGTGAAGCGGGATCTGGGGCCAACGTCCTGACTTTC
. TRBD1 TRBJ2-3 TRBV6-1 CASSFWDSSTDTQYF TGTGCCAGCAGTTTCTGGGACAGTTCCACAGATACGCAGTATTTT
once . TRBJ2-1 TRBV7-9 CASLGTSRLKSSYNEQFF TGTGCCAGCCTGGGAACTAGCCGTCTTAAAAGCTCCTACAATGAGCAGTTCTTC
few . TRBJ2-5 TRBV2 CASSELGQETQYF TGTGCCAGCAGTGAGTTGGGGCAAGAGACCCAGTACTTC
. . TRBJ2-7 TRBV10-3 CAISTGLRDADEQYF TGTGCCATCAGTACGGGGCTTCGAGACGCAGACGAGCAGTACTTC
once . TRBJ2-7 TRBV11-2 CASSLGRGLAASGQYF TGTGCCAGCAGCTTAGGACGGGGGCTAGCGGCAAGCGGGCAGTACTTC
. . TRBJ1-1 TRBV7-9 CASSPNMNTEAFF TGTGCCAGCAGCCCGAATATGAACACTGAAGCTTTCTTT
once . TRBJ2-7 TRBV6-6 CASSYGRGYSYEQYF TGTGCCAGCAGTTATGGACGGGGCTACTCCTACGAGCAGTACTTC
. TRBD1 TRBJ1-1 TRBV11-2 CASSLMGQVVPPEAFF TGTGCCAGCAGCTTAATGGGACAGGTCGTTCCGCCTGAAGCTTTCTTT
. . TRBJ1-1 TRBV15 CATSNGYMNTEAFF TGTGCCACCAGCAATGGCTATATGAACACTGAAGCTTTCTTT
. . TRBJ2-7 TRBV11-2 CASSPQLHSYEQYF TGTGCCAGCAGCCCCCAACTGCACTCCTACGAGCAGTACTTC
. . TRBJ2-7 TRBV11-2 CASSLSDTTYEQYF TGTGCCAGCAGCTTAAGCGATACAACATACGAGCAGTACTTC
once . TRBJ2-7 TRBV6-5 CATNQPPRGEQYF TGTGCCACTAACCAGCCCCCCCGGGGCGAGCAGTACTTC
. . TRBJ1-5 TRBV30 CAWSVTGRQPQHF TGTGCCTGGAGTGTTACAGGGAGGCAGCCCCAGCATTTT
. TRBD1 TRBJ1-2 TRBV19 CASSISTGGYGYTF TGTGCCAGTAGTATTAGCACAGGGGGATATGGCTACACCTTC
. TRBD2 TRBJ2-3 TRBV6-5 CASSLLAGGDTQYF TGTGCCAGCAGTCTACTAGCGGGGGGGGATACGCAGTATTTT
. TRBD1 TRBJ2-2 TRBV19 CASSPRQGGTGELFF TGTGCCAGTAGCCCGAGACAGGGCGGGACCGGGGAGCTGTTTTTT
. TRBD1 TRBJ1-6 TRBV10-3 CAGGSDRGGSPLHF TGTGCCGGGGGGTCGGACAGGGGCGGTTCACCCCTCCACTTT
. TRBD2 TRBJ2-1 TRBV7-9 CASSPPGREAYNEQFF TGTGCCAGCAGCCCACCCGGACGGGAGGCATACAATGAGCAGTTCTTC
. . TRBJ1-5 TRBV9 CASSVTGEVAQPQHF TGTGCCAGCAGCGTAACGGGGGAAGTAGCCCAGCCCCAGCATTTT
once TRBD1 TRBJ1-1 TRBV10-3 CAIKTAGGLDTEAFF TGTGCCATCAAGACGGCAGGGGGTCTGGACACTGAAGCTTTCTTT
. TRBD2 TRBJ2-1 TRBV5-6 CASSQVGAGVSPITNEQFF TGTGCCAGCAGCCAAGTCGGGGCGGGAGTCTCTCCAATTACCAATGAGCAGTTCTTC
. . TRBJ1-1 TRBV19 CASRVYTEAFF TGTGCCAGTAGGGTGTACACTGAAGCTTTCTTT
. . TRBJ1-1 TRBV19 CASSINKNTEAFF TGTGCCAGTAGTATTAACAAGAACACTGAAGCTTTCTTT
. TRBD1 TRBJ1-2 TRBV29-1 CSVEEGRGLLNYGYTF TGCAGCGTTGAAGAGGGCAGGGGGCTGCTTAACTATGGCTACACCTTC
. TRBD2 TRBJ2-2 TRBV28 CATRLARAAGELFF TGTGCCACCAGACTAGCGAGAGCGGCCGGGGAGCTGTTTTTT
. TRBD1 TRBJ1-3 TRBV19 CASSRTGEDGNTIYF TGTGCCAGTAGTAGGACAGGAGAAGACGGAAACACCATATATTTT
. . TRBJ1-2 TRBV4-1 CASSQVGARYGYTF TGCGCCAGCAGCCAAGTAGGGGCCCGCTATGGCTACACCTTC